A single sample is the source of the 28 T cell receptor beta chains below, sequenced in a study of CD8 T cells in Susac syndrome. RNA totalling roughly 0.45 to 1 ug underwent reverse transcription with random hexamers. Via MiXCR, TCRdb re-called the immunoSEQ multiplex PCR reads, giving one row per CDR3 protein. The table lists about 120,000 distinct CDR3 sequences, under 95% of them singletons. Input material: CD8+ T cells from PBMCs. These receptors all stem from a human donor in good health.

This chain connects TRBV3-1 to TRBJ2-1; D remains unclear. The CDR3 spans 12 residues. The germline V gene has CDR1 LGHDT and CDR2 YNNKEL (reference sequence). V lost 5 bases and J 9 bases, leaving 11 bases between the germline ends. As DNA, the CDR3 is TGTGCCAGCAGCATTCAAGTCGGTGAGCAGTTCTTC. Translating it yields CASSIQVGEQFF.

The rearrangement links TRBV29-1 to TRBJ1-2, with D unclear. The CDR3 is 10 amino acids. CDR1 is SQVTM, CDR2 ANQGSEA, per germline. Between the trimmed V and J ends, which lost 4 bases and 8 bases, there was a span of 8 bases. DNA for the CDR3: TGCAGCGTTGGGCCCGAGGGCTACACCTTC. Its protein is CSVGPEGYTF.

This sequence joins TRBV23-1 and TRBJ1-1; D remains unclear. TRBV23-1 qualifies as an ORF whose function is uncertain. CDR3 length: 15 amino acids. V was shortened by 0 bases and J by 1 base, with 9 bases between the two germline ends. The CDR3: CASSQSFRENTEAFF. CDR3 bases: TGCGCCAGCAGTCAATCGTTCAGAGAGAACACTGAAGCTTTCTTT.

The chain links TRBV6-2 or TRBV6-3 to TRBJ2-7; D remains ambiguous. V lost 2 bases and J 6 bases, leaving 17 bases between the germline ends. CDR3 length: 15 residues. Germline loops: CDR1 MNHEY, CDR2 SVGEGT. For the CDR3, the DNA is TGTGCCAGCAGTTACCCAGGTAGGGCCTCGACCGAGCAGTACTTC. Translating it yields CASSYPGRASTEQYF.

V usage is TRBV19 and J usage is TRBJ2-1; D call uncertain. The V end lost 4 bases, the J end lost 0 bases, and 7 bases lay between the germline ends. The CDR3 has 14 residues. Germline loops: CDR1 LNHDA, CDR2 SQIVND (reference sequence). The CDR3 DNA is TGTGCCAGTAGTACAATAATCTCCTACAATGAGCAGTTCTTC. This codes for CASSTIISYNEQFF.

The CDR3 sequence is CASSLAIRRERADTQYF. In DNA, the CDR3 is TGTGCCAGCAGCTTAGCCATCCGGCGGGAGCGAGCAGATACGCAGTATTTT. This sequence joins TRBV7-9 and TRBJ2-3, with TRBD2 matching 7 bases. The CDR3 totals 17 residues. V lost 0 bases, J lost 4 bases, and 10 bases stayed unmatched. CDR1 and CDR2 (germline): SEHNR, FQNEAQ (reference sequence).

This chain uses TRBV20-1 with TRBJ2-7; the D gene is possibly TRBD1 (5 bases). The CDR3 consists of 13 residues. The ends were cut back, 3 bases at V and 2 bases at J, with 11 bases in the middle. In germline, CDR1 is DFQATT, CDR2 SNEGSKA (reference sequence). The CDR3 here is CSASGQGPYEQYF. For the CDR3, the DNA is TGCAGTGCTAGTGGGCAGGGCCCCTACGAGCAGTACTTC.

This clonotype is a singleton in its sample. The chain employs TRBV3-1 and TRBJ2-2, with D hard to call. The CDR3 spans 16 residues. V lost 2 bases and J 0 bases, leaving 10 bases between the germline ends. Germline V CDR1 and CDR2: LGHDT, YNNKEL (reference sequence). The chain's CDR3 is CASSQFRVTNTGELFF. The CDR3 region has the DNA TGTGCCAGCAGCCAATTTAGGGTGACGAACACCGGGGAGCTGTTTTTT. The variable domain in full, completed from reference TRBV3-1 and TRBJ2-2, reads DTAVSQTPKYLVTQMGNDKSIKCEQNLGHDTMYWYKQDSKKFLKIMFSYNNKELIINETVPNRFSPKSPDKAHLNLHINSLELGDSAVYFCASSQFRVTNTGELFFGEGSRLTVL.

V usage is TRBV7-3 and J usage is TRBJ2-2; no firm D call. The CDR3 runs 12 residues. Germline CDR1 SGHTA, CDR2 FQGTGA. V was clipped by 7 bases and J by 5 bases, with 8 bases between them. CDR3 nucleotides: TGTGCCAGCACCCCTGGGACCGGGGAGCTGTTTTTT. Encoded protein: CASTPGTGELFF.

The chain carries TRBV5-1 and TRBJ1-1, with a weak D call TRBD1 (6 bases). The CDR3 is 15 amino acids. Germline V gene data show CDR1 as SGHRS and CDR2 as YFSETQ. V was cut by 2 bases and J by 6 bases, with 17 bases left in between. CDR3 loop: CASSLRVQGAAEAFF. The DNA for the CDR3 is TGCGCCAGCAGCTTAAGAGTACAGGGTGCCGCTGAAGCTTTCTTT.

The rearrangement links TRBV6-5 to TRBJ1-1; maybe TRBD1 (6 bases). The germline gives CDR1 MNHEY, CDR2 SVGAGI. The CDR3 extends over 16 amino acids. The V and J ends lost 0 bases and 8 bases respectively, with 19 bases between them. This chain's CDR3 is CASSYSLYRRGGEAFF. CDR3 coding DNA: TGTGCCAGCAGTTACTCCCTCTACAGGCGAGGGGGAGAAGCTTTCTTT.

V gene TRBV7-2 combines with J gene TRBJ2-7; tentative D call: TRBD2 (5 bases). The germline V gene encodes CDR1 SGHTA and CDR2 FQGNSA. V was shortened by 6 bases and J by 3 bases, with 21 bases between the two germline ends. The CDR3 extends over 16 amino acids. CDR3 residues: CASSPIPGFNFYEQYF. In DNA, the CDR3 is TGTGCCAGCAGTCCTATCCCGGGGTTTAACTTCTACGAGCAGTACTTC.

J is TRBJ2-1 and V is TRBV30; TRBD1 aligns across 7 bases. J lost 7 bases, V lost 4 bases, and 13 bases had no gene match. The CDR3 covers 15 residues. CDR1 and CDR2 (germline): GTSNPN, SVGIG (reference sequence). CDR3 sequence (DNA): TGTGCCTGGATCAGGGGCAGGGGGAATTGGAATGAGCAGTTCTTC. Protein: CAWIRGRGNWNEQFF.

For the CDR3, the DNA is TGCAGCGTTGGGCAGGACCCTTCGGAGCCCCAGCATTTT. Its protein is CSVGQDPSEPQHF. The V call is TRBV29-1, the J call TRBJ1-5; D is uncertain. There are 13 residues in the CDR3. V dropped 4 bases and J dropped 8 bases, with 15 bases sitting between them. Germline V lookup: CDR1 SQVTM, CDR2 ANQGSEA.

The chain employs TRBV29-1 and TRBJ1-2; D ambiguous. CDR1 and CDR2 from the germline V gene are SQVTM and ANQGSEA. The CDR3 covers 14 residues. Trimming left V 3 bases short and J 4 bases short, with 15 bases between. The DNA for the CDR3 is TGCAGCGTTGATCCCAGTAGAGAGTCCTATGGCTACACCTTC. It encodes CSVDPSRESYGYTF.

This chain links TRBV7-2 with TRBJ2-7; TRBD2 matches at 10 bases. Germline V gives CDR1 SGHTA, CDR2 FQGNSA. Unmatched junction bases numbered 8, after V lost 5 bases and J lost 7 bases. This CDR3 contains 14 residues. This CDR3 is CASSPHSSGSEQYF. DNA of the CDR3: TGTGCCAGCAGCCCACACTCTAGCGGGAGTGAGCAGTACTTC.

The V and J genes are TRBV7-2 and TRBJ2-5; no clear D. This CDR3 contains 16 residues. In germline, CDR1 is SGHTA, CDR2 FQGNSA. Trimming left V 0 bases short and J 4 bases short, with 15 bases between. In nucleotides, the CDR3 is TGTGCCAGCAGCTTAGCGGAGCACGCCTACGGAGAGACCCAGTACTTC. Translated, it gives CASSLAEHAYGETQYF.

V and J are TRBV9 and TRBJ2-1, with a weak D call TRBD1 (7 bases). The CDR3 consists of 16 residues. Germline V CDR1 and CDR2: SGDLS, YYNGEE. V was cut by 4 bases and J by 5 bases, with 19 bases left in between. This chain's CDR3 is CASSFLQGGGDNEQFF. The CDR3 DNA reads TGTGCCAGCAGCTTCCTCCAGGGGGGTGGCGACAATGAGCAGTTCTTC.

The chain carries TRBV6-1 and TRBJ2-7; 7 bases match TRBD2. Per the germline V gene, CDR1 is MNHNS and CDR2 is SASEGT. The CDR3 runs 17 residues. V gave up 6 bases and J gave up 5 bases; unmatched junction bases: 19. CDR3 DNA sequence: TGTGCCAGCAGACGGTACCCCAGGGCGGGAGCGGGCGACGAGCAGTACTTC. Translating it yields CASRRYPRAGAGDEQYF.

The CDR3 reads CSVDIPGNTEAFF. The CDR3 DNA sequence: TGCAGCGTTGATATCCCAGGGAACACTGAAGCTTTCTTT. The J gene is TRBJ1-1, the V gene TRBV29-1; the D is unclear. The CDR3 extends over 13 amino acids. CDR1 is SQVTM, CDR2 ANQGSEA, per germline. V dropped 3 bases and J dropped 1 base, with 9 bases sitting between them.

The V call is TRBV14, the J call TRBJ2-2; 8 bases match TRBD2. With V trimmed by 4 bases and J by 5 bases, 15 bases remained unmatched. This CDR3 is 18 amino acids long. CDR1 and CDR2 (germline): SGHDN, FVKESK. CDR3 region: CASSPDSTIAGLTGELFF. CDR3 bases: TGTGCCAGCAGCCCCGACAGCACGATAGCGGGGTTGACCGGGGAGCTGTTTTTT.

The chain joins TRBV6-5 to TRBJ1-5; D is undetermined. The CDR3 runs to 12 residues. Germline lookup yields CDR1 MNHEY and CDR2 SVGAGI. V was cut by 5 bases and J by 9 bases, with 11 bases left in between. The CDR3 DNA sequence: TGTGCCAGCAGTCCCGGACCGGGGCCCCAGCATTTT. It translates to CASSPGPGPQHF.

This clonotype was seen more than once but under ten times. This rearrangement joins TRBV7-2 to TRBJ2-5; D is uncertain. Germline loops: CDR1 SGHTA, CDR2 FQGNSA. The CDR3 spans 13 residues. The V gene lost 5 bases and the J gene lost 5 bases, with 12 bases spanning the gap. For the CDR3, the DNA is TGTGCCAGCAGCCGGTGGTTTGGCGAGACCCAGTACTTC. Protein: CASSRWFGETQYF.

The rearrangement joins TRBV20-1 to TRBJ2-7, with D maybe TRBD1 (5 bases). The ends were cut back, 5 bases at V and 2 bases at J, with 19 bases in the middle. The length of the CDR3 is 15 residues. From germline, CDR1 is DFQATT and CDR2 SNEGSKA (reference sequence). The CDR3: CSAPNKGQKTYEQYF. The CDR3 coding sequence is TGCAGTGCTCCCAATAAAGGACAAAAGACCTACGAGCAGTACTTC.

The genes are TRBV7-2 and TRBJ2-5; 9 positions agree with TRBD1. Germline V lookup: CDR1 SGHTA, CDR2 FQGNSA. V was clipped by 5 bases and J by 6 bases; unmatched bases: 7. This CDR3 has 14 residues. CDR3 coding DNA: TGTGCCAGCAGCCCCGGGACAGGGCCGCAGACCCAGTACTTC. Its protein product is CASSPGTGPQTQYF.

The gene calls are TRBV7-6 and TRBJ1-1, with a weak D call TRBD1 (5 bases). V dropped 1 base and J dropped 0 bases, with 18 bases sitting between them. Germline-derived CDR1 and CDR2 are SGHVS and FNYEAQ. This CDR3 contains 18 residues. The chain's CDR3 is CASSLDGRDPSLNTEAFF. The CDR3 region has the DNA TGTGCCAGCAGCTTAGATGGCAGGGATCCGAGTTTGAACACTGAAGCTTTCTTT.

CDR3 region: CASSLEGPGGPGNTIYF. The CDR3 DNA reads as TGCGCCAGCAGCTTGGAGGGGCCGGGAGGCCCTGGAAACACCATATATTTT. The chain links TRBV5-1 to TRBJ1-3, with a possible D match to TRBD1 (5 bases). This CDR3 region has 17 residues. V was trimmed by 0 bases and J by 2 bases, leaving 15 bases between them. Germline-derived CDR1 and CDR2 are SGHRS and YFSETQ. Full variable domain (rest looked up from reference TRBV5-1 and TRBJ1-3): KAGVTQTPRYLIKTRGQQVTLSCSPISGHRSVSWYQQTPGQGLQFLFEYFSETQRNKGNFPGRFSGRQFSNSRSEMNVSTLELGDSALYLCASSLEGPGGPGNTIYFGEGSWLTVV.

The chain employs TRBV20-1 and TRBJ2-7; D gene uncertain. In germline, CDR1 is DFQATT, CDR2 SNEGSKA (reference sequence). The CDR3 spans 15 residues. V dropped 1 base and J dropped 0 bases, with 13 bases sitting between them. CDR3 DNA sequence: TGCAGTGCTAGAGTGACGGGTCTTAGCTCCTACGAGCAGTACTTC. Protein sequence: CSARVTGLSSYEQYF.